This T cell receptor beta chain derives from a study of T-cell memory formation after mild COVID-19. Study-wide context: Largely, the TCR clusters proved donor specific. Study outcomes and limitations: CM and EM subsets held most contracting CD4+ clones; EMRA held CD8+ ones. That cross-reactive memory joined was suggested by some responding clones appearing in pre-infection memory. Clones contracting over day 15 to 85 were CD4/CD8 balanced, with later expanders leaning CD4+.

TCRdb redid the calling of the 5' RACE reads with MiXCR, one entry per CDR3 protein. This repertoire shows roughly 250,000 distinct CDR3 sequences, about a sixth found once; its top ten account for around a fifth. There are a few counts of this clonotype. What it binds is unknown. Trimming took 6 bases from V and 8 from J, leaving 25 bases between them. The CDR3 covers 16 residues. Germline V gene data show CDR1 as MNHNY and CDR2 as SVGAGI (reference sequence). The source material was PBMCs or a T cell subset sorted from them (not recorded which). The rearrangement links TRBV6-6 to TRBJ1-2; TRBD1 might be the D (5 bases). The source of this sequence is a man between 18 and 35 years old who had mild COVID-19 (a few samples of this study predate the infection). Cell type and time point are not known. This CDR3 is CASRLNSAGPVGGYTF. CDR3 sequence (DNA): TGTGCCAGCAGACTGAATTCAGCGGGGCCTGTCGGAGGCTACACCTTC.